This T cell receptor beta chain was sequenced for a study of T-cell memory formation after mild COVID-19. TCRdb re-analysed the 5' RACE reads in MiXCR, keeping a single row per CDR3 protein. The sample contains roughly 150,000 distinct CDR3 sequences, about 14% of which appear only once. Trimming stripped 5 bases from V and 6 bases from J, with 12 bases between. Germline CDR1 is SGHNT and CDR2 is YENEEA. CDR3 length equals 13 residues. Sequencing input: PBMCs or a T cell subset sorted from them (not recorded which). This rearrangement joins TRBV11-3 to TRBJ2-3, with D uncertain. This receptor was obtained from an adult woman who had mild COVID-19 (a few samples of this study predate the infection). Cell type and time point are not known. The CDR3 loop is CASSPEGPDTQYF. CDR3 bases: TGTGCCAGCAGCCCAGAAGGGCCTGATACGCAGTATTTT. The entire variable domain, with the rest obtained from reference TRBV11-3 and TRBJ2-3, is as follows: EAGVVQSPRYKIIEKKQPVAFWCNPISGHNTLYWYLQNLGQGPELLIRYENEEAVDDSQLPKDRFSAERLKGVDSTLKIQPAELGDSAVYLCASSPEGPDTQYFGPGTRLTVL.